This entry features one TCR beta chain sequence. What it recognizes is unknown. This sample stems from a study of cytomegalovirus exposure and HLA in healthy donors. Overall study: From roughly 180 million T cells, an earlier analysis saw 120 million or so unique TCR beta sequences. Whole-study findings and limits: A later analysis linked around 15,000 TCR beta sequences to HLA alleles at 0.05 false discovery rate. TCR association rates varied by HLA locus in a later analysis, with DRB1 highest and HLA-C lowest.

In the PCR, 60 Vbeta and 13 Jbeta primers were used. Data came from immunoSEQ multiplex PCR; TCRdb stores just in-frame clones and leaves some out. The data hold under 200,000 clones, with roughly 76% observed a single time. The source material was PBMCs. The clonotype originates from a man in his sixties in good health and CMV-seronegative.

CDR3 sequence reads: CASSHPGGGTSTDTQYF. CDR3 coding DNA: TGCGCCAGCAGCCATCCCGGGGGGGGGACTAGCACAGATACGCAGTATTTT. This chain uses TRBV4-1 with TRBJ2-3, with 8 bases matching TRBD2. This CDR3 region has 17 residues. V lost 3 bases, J lost 0 bases, and 8 bases stayed unmatched. The germline gives CDR1 MGHRA, CDR2 YSYEKL.